This T cell receptor (beta chain) was recorded in a study of CD8 T cells in Susac syndrome. Random-hexamer reverse transcription was applied to about 0.45 to 1 ug RNA. The TCR beta CDR3 was amplified by immunoSEQ multiplex PCR across 54 Vbeta, 13 Jbeta. TCRdb reanalysed the immunoSEQ multiplex PCR reads using MiXCR and keeps one entry per CDR3 protein. The sample lists approximately 180,000 distinct CDR3 sequences; about 94% were seen once. Study-wide results and limits: That the number of individuals in its TCR sequencing and HLA analysis was relatively small was acknowledged by the study.

About this clonotype: Its antigen is undetermined.

Sequencing of TCR beta covered CD8+ and CD4+ T cells obtained from blood. FACS enriched CD8+ TEMRA cells, while bulk CD8+ and CD4+ were negatively isolated. Sequences were obtained from CD4+ T cells from PBMCs. This receptor was taken from a human donor with multiple sclerosis.

CDR3 loop: CASSYSAAQLNGYTF. The CDR3 nucleotides are TGTGCCAGCAGTTACTCGGCAGCGCAGTTGAATGGCTACACCTTC. This rearrangement joins TRBV6-2 or TRBV6-3 to TRBJ1-2, with no clear D. Germline V gene data show CDR1 as MNHEY and CDR2 as SVGEGT. The CDR3 consists of 15 residues. V was cut by 0 bases and J by 6 bases, with 14 bases left in between.